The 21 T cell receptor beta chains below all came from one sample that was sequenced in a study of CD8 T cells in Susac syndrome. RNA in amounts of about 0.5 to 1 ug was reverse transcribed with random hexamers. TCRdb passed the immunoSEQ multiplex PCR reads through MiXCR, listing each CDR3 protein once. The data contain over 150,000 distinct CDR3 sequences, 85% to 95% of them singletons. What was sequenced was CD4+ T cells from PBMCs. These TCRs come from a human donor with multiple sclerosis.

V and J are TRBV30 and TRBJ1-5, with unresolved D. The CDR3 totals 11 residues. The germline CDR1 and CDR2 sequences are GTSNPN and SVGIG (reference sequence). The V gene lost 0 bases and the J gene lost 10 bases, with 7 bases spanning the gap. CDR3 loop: CAWSVEGPQHF. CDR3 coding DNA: TGTGCCTGGAGTGTAGAGGGCCCCCAGCATTTT.

CDR3 sequence (DNA): TGTGCCAGCAGCCTTGCGAGAGCTTATGGAAACATTCAGTACTTC. The encoded protein is CASSLARAYGNIQYF. This chain connects TRBV12-3 or TRBV12-4 to TRBJ2-4, with no clear D. V dropped 6 bases and J dropped 6 bases, with 18 bases sitting between them. The CDR3 spans 15 residues.

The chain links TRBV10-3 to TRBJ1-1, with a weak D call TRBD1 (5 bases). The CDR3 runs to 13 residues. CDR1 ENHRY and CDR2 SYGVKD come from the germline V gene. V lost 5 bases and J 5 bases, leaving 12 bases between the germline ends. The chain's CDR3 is CAISRQSGTEAFF. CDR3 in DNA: TGTGCCATCAGTCGACAGAGCGGGACTGAAGCTTTCTTT.

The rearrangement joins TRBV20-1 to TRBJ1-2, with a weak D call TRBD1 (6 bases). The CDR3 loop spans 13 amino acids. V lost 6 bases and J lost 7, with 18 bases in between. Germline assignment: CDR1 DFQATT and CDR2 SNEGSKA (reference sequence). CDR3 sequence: CSALQQGSTGYTF. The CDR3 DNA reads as TGCAGTGCGCTACAACAGGGATCTACTGGCTACACCTTC.

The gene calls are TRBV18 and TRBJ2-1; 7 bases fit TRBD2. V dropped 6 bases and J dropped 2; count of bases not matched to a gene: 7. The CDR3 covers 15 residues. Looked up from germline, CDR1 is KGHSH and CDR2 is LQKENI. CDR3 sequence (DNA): TGTGCCAGCTCCCTTCGGGGGAGGGCCTACAATGAGCAGTTCTTC. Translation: CASSLRGRAYNEQFF.

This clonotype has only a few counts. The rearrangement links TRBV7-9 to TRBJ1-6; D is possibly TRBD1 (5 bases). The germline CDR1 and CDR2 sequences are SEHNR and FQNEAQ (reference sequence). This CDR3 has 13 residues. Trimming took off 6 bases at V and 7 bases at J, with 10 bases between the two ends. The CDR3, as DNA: TGTGCCAGCAGAAAACAGGAGAATTCACCCCTCCACTTT. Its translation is CASRKQENSPLHF.

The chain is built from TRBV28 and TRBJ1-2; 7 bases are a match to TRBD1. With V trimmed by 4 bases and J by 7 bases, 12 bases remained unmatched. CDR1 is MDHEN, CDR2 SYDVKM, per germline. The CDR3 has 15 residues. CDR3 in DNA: TGTGCCAGCAGTTCTTTTAGACAGGGTCTCGCTGGCTACACCTTC. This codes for CASSSFRQGLAGYTF.

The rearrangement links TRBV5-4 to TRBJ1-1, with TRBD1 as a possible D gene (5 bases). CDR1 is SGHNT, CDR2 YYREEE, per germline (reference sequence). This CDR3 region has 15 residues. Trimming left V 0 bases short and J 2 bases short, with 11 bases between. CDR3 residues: CASSLARQGNTEAFF. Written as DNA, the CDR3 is TGTGCCAGCAGCTTGGCGCGCCAGGGTAACACTGAAGCTTTCTTT.

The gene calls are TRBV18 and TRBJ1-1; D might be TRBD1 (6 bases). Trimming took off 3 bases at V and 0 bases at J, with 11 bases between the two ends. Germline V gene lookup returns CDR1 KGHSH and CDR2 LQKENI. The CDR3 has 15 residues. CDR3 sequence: CASSPTTGLNTEAFF. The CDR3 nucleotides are TGTGCCAGCTCACCTACGACAGGCCTGAACACTGAAGCTTTCTTT.

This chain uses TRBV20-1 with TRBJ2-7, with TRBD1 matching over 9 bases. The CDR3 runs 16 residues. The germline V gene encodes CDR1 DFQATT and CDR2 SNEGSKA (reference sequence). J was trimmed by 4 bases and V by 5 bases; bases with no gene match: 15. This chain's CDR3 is CSAVDEGQGNVYEQYF. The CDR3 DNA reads TGCAGTGCTGTAGACGAGGGACAGGGAAATGTTTACGAGCAGTACTTC.

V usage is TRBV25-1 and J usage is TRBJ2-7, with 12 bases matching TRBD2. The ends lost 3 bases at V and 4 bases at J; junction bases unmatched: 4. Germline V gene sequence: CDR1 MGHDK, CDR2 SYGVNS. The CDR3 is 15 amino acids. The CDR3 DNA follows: TGTGCCAGCAGTGACTCGACTAGCGGGAGATACGAGCAGTACTTC. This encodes CASSDSTSGRYEQYF.

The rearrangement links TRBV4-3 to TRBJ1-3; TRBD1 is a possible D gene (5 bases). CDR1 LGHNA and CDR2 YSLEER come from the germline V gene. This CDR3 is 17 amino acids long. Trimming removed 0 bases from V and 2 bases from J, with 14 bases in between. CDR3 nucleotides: TGCGCCAGCAGCCAAGAACCCCCGGCAGGGACTGGAAACACCATATATTTT. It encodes CASSQEPPAGTGNTIYF.

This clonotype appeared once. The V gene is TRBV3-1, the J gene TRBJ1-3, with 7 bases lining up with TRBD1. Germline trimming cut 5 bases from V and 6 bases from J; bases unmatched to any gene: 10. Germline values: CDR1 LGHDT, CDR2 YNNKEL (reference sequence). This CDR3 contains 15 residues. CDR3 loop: CASSYDRDHKNTIYF. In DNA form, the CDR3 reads TGTGCCAGCAGCTACGACAGGGATCACAAAAACACCATATATTTT.

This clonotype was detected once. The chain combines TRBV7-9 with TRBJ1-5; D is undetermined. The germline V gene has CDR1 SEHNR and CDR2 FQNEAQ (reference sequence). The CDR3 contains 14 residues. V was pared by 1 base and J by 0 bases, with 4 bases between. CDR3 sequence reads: CASSLVDSNQPQHF. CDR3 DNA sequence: TGTGCCAGCAGCTTAGTCGATAGCAATCAGCCCCAGCATTTT.

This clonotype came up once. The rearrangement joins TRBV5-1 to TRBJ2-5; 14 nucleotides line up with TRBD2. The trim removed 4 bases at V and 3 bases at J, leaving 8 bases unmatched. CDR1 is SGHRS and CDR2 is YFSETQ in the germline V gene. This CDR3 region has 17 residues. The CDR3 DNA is TGCGCCAGCAGCCGGAGACTAGCGGGAGGGCCGGAAGAGACCCAGTACTTC. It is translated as CASSRRLAGGPEETQYF.

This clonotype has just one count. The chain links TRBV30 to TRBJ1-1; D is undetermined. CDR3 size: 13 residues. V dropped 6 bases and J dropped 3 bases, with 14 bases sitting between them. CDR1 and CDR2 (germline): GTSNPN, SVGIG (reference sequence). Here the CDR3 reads CACTKGGDTEAFF. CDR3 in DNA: TGTGCCTGTACAAAAGGCGGGGACACTGAAGCTTTCTTT.

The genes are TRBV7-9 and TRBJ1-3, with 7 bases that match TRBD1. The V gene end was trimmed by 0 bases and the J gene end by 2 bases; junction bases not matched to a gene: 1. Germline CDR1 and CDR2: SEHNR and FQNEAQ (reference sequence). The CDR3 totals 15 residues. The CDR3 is CASSLAGTAGNTIYF. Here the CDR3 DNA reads TGTGCCAGCAGCTTAGCCGGGACAGCTGGAAACACCATATATTTT.

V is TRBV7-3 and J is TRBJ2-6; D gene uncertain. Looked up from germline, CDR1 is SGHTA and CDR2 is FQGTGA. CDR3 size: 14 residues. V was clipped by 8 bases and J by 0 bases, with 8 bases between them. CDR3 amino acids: CASRISSGANVLTF. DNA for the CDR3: TGTGCCAGCCGTATAAGCTCTGGGGCCAACGTCCTGACTTTC.

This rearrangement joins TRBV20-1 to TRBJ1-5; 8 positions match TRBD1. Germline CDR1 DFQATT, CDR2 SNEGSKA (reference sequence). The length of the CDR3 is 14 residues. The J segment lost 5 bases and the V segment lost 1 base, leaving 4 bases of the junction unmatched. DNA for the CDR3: TGCAGTGCTAGAGTTCCACAGGGGGATCAGCCCCAGCATTTT. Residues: CSARVPQGDQPQHF.

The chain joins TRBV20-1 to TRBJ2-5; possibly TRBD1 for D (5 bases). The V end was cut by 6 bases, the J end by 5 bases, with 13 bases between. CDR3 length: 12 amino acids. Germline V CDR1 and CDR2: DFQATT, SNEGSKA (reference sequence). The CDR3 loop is CSAGSGAETQYF. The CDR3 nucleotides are TGCAGTGCCGGGTCTGGGGCCGAGACCCAGTACTTC.

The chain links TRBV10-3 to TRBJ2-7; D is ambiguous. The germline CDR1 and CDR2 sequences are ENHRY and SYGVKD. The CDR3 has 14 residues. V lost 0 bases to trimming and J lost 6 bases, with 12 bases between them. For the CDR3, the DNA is TGTGCCATCAGTGAGTCATCGGCCGCACCCGAGCAGTACTTC. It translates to CAISESSAAPEQYF.